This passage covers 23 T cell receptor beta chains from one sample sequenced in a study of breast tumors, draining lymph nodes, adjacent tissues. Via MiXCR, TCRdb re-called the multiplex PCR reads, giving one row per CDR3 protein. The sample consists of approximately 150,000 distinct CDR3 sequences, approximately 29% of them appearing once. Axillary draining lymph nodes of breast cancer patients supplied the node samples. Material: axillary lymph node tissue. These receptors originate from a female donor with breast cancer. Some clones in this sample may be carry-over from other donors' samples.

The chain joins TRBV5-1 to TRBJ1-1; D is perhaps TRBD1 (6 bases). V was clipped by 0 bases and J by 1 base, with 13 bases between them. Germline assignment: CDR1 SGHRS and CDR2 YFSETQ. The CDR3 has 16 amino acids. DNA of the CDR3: TGCGCCAGCAGCTTGGGGGACATAATGCCGAACACTGAAGCTTTCTTT. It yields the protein CASSLGDIMPNTEAFF.

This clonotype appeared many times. CDR3 loop: CAIRGQGGTDTQYF. The CDR3 DNA sequence: TGTGCCATCAGGGGACAGGGGGGGACAGATACGCAGTATTTT. The rearrangement links TRBV10-3 to TRBJ2-3, with TRBD1 matching over 11 bases. Germline CDR1 and CDR2: ENHRY and SYGVKD. CDR3 length equals 14 residues. V dropped 6 bases and J dropped 3; count of bases not matched to a gene: 2.

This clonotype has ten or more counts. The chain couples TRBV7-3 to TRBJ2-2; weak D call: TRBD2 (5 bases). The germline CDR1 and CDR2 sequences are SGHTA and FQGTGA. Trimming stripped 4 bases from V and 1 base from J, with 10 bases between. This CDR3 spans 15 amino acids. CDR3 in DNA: TGTGCCAGCAGCTCGCAAGGACTGAACACCGGGGAGCTGTTTTTT. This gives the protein CASSSQGLNTGELFF. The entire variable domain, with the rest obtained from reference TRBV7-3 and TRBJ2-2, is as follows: GAGVSQTPSNKVTEKGKYVELRCDPISGHTALYWYRQSLGQGPEFLIYFQGTGAADDSGLPNDRFFAVRPEGSVSTLKIQRTERGDSAVYLCASSSQGLNTGELFFGEGSRLTVL.

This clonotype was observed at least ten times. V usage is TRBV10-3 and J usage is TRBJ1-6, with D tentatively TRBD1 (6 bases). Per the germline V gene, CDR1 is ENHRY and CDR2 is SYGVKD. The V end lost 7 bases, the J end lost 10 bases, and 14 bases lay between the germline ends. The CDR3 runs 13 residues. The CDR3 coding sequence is TGTGCCATCAATGCGGTCGGGGGCTCACCCCTCCACTTT. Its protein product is CAINAVGGSPLHF.

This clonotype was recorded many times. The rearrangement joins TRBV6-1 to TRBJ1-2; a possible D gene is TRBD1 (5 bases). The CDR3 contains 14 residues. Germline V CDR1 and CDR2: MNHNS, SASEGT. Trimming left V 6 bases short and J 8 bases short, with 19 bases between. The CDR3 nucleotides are TGTGCCAGCAGCGCAACAGGCTCCTCTACGGGCTACACCTTC. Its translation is CASSATGSSTGYTF.

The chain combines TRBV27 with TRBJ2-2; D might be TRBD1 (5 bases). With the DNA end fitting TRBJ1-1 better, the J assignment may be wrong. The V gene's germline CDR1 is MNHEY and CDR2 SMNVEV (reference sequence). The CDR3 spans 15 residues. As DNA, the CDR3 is TGTGCCAGCAGTTCCCCCCAGGGTTTGAACACTGAAGCTTTCTTT. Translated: CASSSPQGLNTEAFF.

The CDR3 bases are TGTGCCAGCAGTGGAAGCGGGATCCGAAACCGTCTTGGCTACACCTTC. Translation: CASSGSGIRNRLGYTF. The rearrangement links TRBV25-1 to TRBJ1-2; D call uncertain. The CDR3 sequence is 16 residues long. CDR1 is MGHDK, CDR2 SYGVNS, per germline. Between the trimmed V and J ends, which lost 4 bases and 7 bases, there was a span of 22 bases.

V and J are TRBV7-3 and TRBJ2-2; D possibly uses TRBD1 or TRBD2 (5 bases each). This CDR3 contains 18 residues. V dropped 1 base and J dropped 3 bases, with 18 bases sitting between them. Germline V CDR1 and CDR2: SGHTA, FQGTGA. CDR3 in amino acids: CASSLRSIRGGYTGELFF. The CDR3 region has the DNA TGTGCCAGCAGCTTAAGAAGCATCCGGGGCGGGTACACCGGGGAGCTGTTTTTT.

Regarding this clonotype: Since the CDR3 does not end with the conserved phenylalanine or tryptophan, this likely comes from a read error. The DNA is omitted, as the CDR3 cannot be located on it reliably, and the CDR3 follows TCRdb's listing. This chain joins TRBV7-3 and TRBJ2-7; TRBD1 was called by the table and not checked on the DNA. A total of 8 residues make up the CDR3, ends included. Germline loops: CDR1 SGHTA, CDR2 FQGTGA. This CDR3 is CASSSSGT.

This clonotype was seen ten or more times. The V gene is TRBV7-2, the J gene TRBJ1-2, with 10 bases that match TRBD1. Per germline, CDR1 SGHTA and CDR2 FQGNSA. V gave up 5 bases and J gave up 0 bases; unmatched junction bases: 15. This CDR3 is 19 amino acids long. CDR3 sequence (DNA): TGTGCCAGCAGCCCCAAACGACAGGGGGCACGGATAACTAACTATGGCTACACCTTC. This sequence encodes CASSPKRQGARITNYGYTF.

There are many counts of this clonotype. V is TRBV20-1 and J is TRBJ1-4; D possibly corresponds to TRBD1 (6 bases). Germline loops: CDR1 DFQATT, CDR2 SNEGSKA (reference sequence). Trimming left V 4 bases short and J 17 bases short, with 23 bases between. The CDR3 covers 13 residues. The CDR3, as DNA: TGCAGTGCTATCCCGGGACATGGAGCCGGCGAATTTTTT. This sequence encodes CSAIPGHGAGEFF.

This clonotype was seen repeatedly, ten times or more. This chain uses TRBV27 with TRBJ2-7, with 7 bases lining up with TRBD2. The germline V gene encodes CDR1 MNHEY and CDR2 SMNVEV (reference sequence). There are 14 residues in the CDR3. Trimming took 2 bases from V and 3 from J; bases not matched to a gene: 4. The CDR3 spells CASSLGGVSYEQYF. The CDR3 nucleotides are TGTGCCAGCAGTTTAGGGGGGGTCAGCTACGAGCAGTACTTC.

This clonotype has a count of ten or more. CDR3 sequence (DNA): TGTGCCAGCAGTTCGGCGGATCGGGGCTACGAGCAGTACGTC. Its translation: CASSSADRGYEQYV. The chain combines TRBV6-2 or TRBV6-3 with TRBJ2-7; TRBD2 is a possible D gene (5 bases). Germline V gene lookup returns CDR1 MNHEY and CDR2 SVGEGT. V lost 4 bases, J lost 3 bases, and 13 bases lay in between. This CDR3 has 14 residues.

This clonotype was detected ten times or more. The chain's CDR3 is CASSGSYQETQYF. CDR3 nucleotide sequence: TGTGCCAGCAGCGGGTCGTACCAAGAGACCCAGTACTTC. The chain combines TRBV9 with TRBJ2-5; no reliable D call. In germline, CDR1 is SGDLS, CDR2 YYNGEE. The CDR3 sequence is 13 residues long. Trimming pared 3 bases from V and 0 bases from J, leaving 6 bases between.

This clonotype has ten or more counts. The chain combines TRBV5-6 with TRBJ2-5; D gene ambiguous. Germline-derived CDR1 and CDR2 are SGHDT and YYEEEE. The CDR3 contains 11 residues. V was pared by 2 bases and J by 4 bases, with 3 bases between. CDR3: CASSFSETQYF. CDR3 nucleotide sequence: TGTGCCAGCAGCTTCTCAGAGACCCAGTACTTC.

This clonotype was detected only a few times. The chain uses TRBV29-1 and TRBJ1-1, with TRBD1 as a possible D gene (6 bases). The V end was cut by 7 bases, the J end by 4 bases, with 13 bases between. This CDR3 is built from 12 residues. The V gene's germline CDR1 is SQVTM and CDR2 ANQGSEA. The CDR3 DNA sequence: TGCAGCGCCAAACAGGGATTCACTGAAGCTTTCTTT. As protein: CSAKQGFTEAFF.

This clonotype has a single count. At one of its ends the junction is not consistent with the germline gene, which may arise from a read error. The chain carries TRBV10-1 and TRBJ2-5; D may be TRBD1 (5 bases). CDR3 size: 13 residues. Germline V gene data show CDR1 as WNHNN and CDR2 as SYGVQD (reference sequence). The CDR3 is CTSSRGQKETQYF. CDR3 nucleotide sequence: TGCACCAGCAGCCGCGGACAAAAAGAGACCCAGTACTTC.

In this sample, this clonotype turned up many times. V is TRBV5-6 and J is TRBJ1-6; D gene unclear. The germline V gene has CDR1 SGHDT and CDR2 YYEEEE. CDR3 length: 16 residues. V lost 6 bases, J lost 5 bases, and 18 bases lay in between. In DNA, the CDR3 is TGTGCCAGCACCCCCTTTGGGAGCACCAATAATTCACCCCTCCACTTT. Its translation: CASTPFGSTNNSPLHF.

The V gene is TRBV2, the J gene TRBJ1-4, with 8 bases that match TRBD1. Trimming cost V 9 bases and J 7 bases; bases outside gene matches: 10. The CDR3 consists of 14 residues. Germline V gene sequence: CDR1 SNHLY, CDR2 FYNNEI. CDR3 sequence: CASTSRGRVEKLFF. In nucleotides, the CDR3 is TGTGCCAGTACGAGCAGGGGGCGAGTTGAAAAACTGTTTTTT. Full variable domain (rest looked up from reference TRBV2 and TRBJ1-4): EPEVTQTPSHQVTQMGQEVILRCVPISNHLYFYWYRQILGQKVEFLVSFYNNEISEKSEIFDDQFSVERPDGSNFTLKIRSTKLEDSAMYFCASTSRGRVEKLFFGSGTQLSVL.

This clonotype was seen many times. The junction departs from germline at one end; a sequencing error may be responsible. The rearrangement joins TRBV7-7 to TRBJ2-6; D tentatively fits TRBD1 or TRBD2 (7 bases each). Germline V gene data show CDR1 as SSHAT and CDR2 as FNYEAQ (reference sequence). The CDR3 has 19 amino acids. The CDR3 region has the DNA TGTGCTAGCAGCTTCTACCGACAGGGAGGGGCCTCTGGGGCCAACGTCCTGACTTTC. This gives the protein CASSFYRQGGASGANVLTF.

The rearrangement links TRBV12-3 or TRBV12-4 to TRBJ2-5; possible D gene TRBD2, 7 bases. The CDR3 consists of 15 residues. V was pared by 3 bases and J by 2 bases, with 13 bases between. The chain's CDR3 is CASSFWGGPQETQYF. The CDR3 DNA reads TGTGCCAGCAGTTTCTGGGGGGGCCCGCAAGAGACCCAGTACTTC.

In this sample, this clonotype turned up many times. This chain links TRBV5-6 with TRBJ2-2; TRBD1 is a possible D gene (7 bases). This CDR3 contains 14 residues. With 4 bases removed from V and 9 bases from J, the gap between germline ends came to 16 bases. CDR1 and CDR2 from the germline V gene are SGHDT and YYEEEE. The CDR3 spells CASSPGRRGRELFF. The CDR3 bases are TGTGCCAGCAGCCCGGGGAGGAGGGGGCGGGAGCTGTTTTTT.

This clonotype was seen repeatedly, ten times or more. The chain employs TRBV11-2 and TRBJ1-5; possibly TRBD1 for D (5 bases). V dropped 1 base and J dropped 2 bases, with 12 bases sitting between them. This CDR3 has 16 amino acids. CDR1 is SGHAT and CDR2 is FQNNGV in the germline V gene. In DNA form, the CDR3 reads TGTGCCAGCAGCTTAGTTCTCAGGGTAGGCAATCAGCCCCAGCATTTT. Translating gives CASSLVLRVGNQPQHF.